These T cell receptor beta chains were read from a single sample in a study of blood T cell repertoires in COVID-19. This table comes from immunoSEQ multiplex PCR, and its TCRdb copy is limited to in-frame clones, with some not included. The table has around 80,000 clones, about 73% seen once. Sequenced: peripheral blood. Every receptor here comes from a man aged 50 to 59 with active or convalescent COVID-19. Each CDR3 is given with its conserved first and last residue. Each record gives: J gene, D gene, V gene, clone size, CDR3 DNA, CDR3 protein. D genes are given only for firm matches. The size of a clone is reported for some rows only, either as once, few or many, or as a class for expanded clones.

J: TRBJ2-5; D: TRBD2; V: TRBV5-1; size: .; DNA: TGCGCCAGCGGGCCGGGGGGACCCCAAGAGACCCAGTACTTC; CDR3: CASGPGGPQETQYF
J: TRBJ2-1; D: .; V: TRBV12-3/TRBV12-4; size: .; DNA: TGTGCCAGTCTCTCTGACAATGAGCAGTTCTTC; CDR3: CASLSDNEQFF
J: TRBJ2-3; D: .; V: TRBV6-5; size: .; DNA: TGTGCCAGCAGTAGGTCCCAGGGGCCGGATACGCAGTATTTT; CDR3: CASSRSQGPDTQYF
J: TRBJ1-3; D: TRBD1; V: TRBV10-3; size: .; DNA: TGTGCCATCAGGCAGGGGGGCGCTGTGTCTGGAAACACCATATATTTT; CDR3: CAIRQGGAVSGNTIYF
J: TRBJ1-5; D: .; V: TRBV6-5; size: .; DNA: TGTGCCAGCGGCTCTCTTGATCAGCCCCAGCATTTT; CDR3: CASGSLDQPQHF
J: TRBJ1-2; D: TRBD1; V: TRBV18; size: few; DNA: TGTGCCAGCTCACCACCGGCGACAGGGCCGGGCGGCTACACCTTC; CDR3: CASSPPATGPGGYTF
J: TRBJ1-1; D: .; V: TRBV7-2; size: .; DNA: TGTGCCAGCAGTTTTAGTCGGGTGCTGTTTGGAGCTTTCTTT; CDR3: CASSFSRVLFGAFF
J: TRBJ2-2; D: .; V: TRBV2; size: few; DNA: TGTGCCAGCAGCGCGGGACAGATTTCCCCCGGGGAGCTGTTTTTT; CDR3: CASSAGQISPGELFF
J: TRBJ1-1; D: .; V: TRBV27; size: few; DNA: TGTGCCAGCAGTCCCGCGGGACGGGGCACTGAAGCTTTCTTT; CDR3: CASSPAGRGTEAFF
J: TRBJ1-4; D: .; V: TRBV19; size: .; DNA: TGTGCCAGTACTTCCCGTGGGGCGACTAATGAAAAACTGTTTTTT; CDR3: CASTSRGATNEKLFF
J: TRBJ2-1; D: TRBD2; V: TRBV29-1; size: .; DNA: TGCAGCGTTGATCAGCCAGCGGGGGTTTTATCCTACAATGAGCAGTTCTTC; CDR3: CSVDQPAGVLSYNEQFF
J: TRBJ2-7; D: TRBD1; V: TRBV11-2; size: .; DNA: TGTGCCAGCAGCCCTTTTCGGACAGGGATATCCTACGAGCAGTACTTC; CDR3: CASSPFRTGISYEQYF
J: TRBJ1-3; D: TRBD1; V: TRBV28; size: .; DNA: TGTGCCCTCCAAGCCGGCGGGACAGGGGCTGGAAACACCATATATTTT; CDR3: CALQAGGTGAGNTIYF
J: TRBJ2-1; D: TRBD2; V: TRBV20-1; size: .; DNA: TGCAGTGCTAGTAGGGTAGCGGGGGCGGTCAATGAGCAGTTCTTC; CDR3: CSASRVAGAVNEQFF
J: TRBJ2-5; D: TRBD2; V: TRBV4-3; size: .; DNA: TGCGCCAGCAGCCCCACTAGCGGGGTACAAGAGACCCAGTACTTC; CDR3: CASSPTSGVQETQYF
J: TRBJ2-7; D: TRBD2; V: TRBV3-1/TRBV3-2; size: once; DNA: TGTGCCAGCAGCCAGGGACTAGCGGGGACCTACGAGCAGTACTTC; CDR3: CASSQGLAGTYEQYF
J: TRBJ1-2; D: .; V: TRBV12-3/TRBV12-4; size: .; DNA: TGTGCCAGCAGTCCGGGAGTCTATGGCTACACCTTC; CDR3: CASSPGVYGYTF
J: TRBJ2-1; D: TRBD2; V: TRBV27; size: .; DNA: TGTGCCAGCAGTTTGACTAGCGGGGGGGCAAATGAGCAGTTCTTC; CDR3: CASSLTSGGANEQFF
J: TRBJ2-5; D: TRBD1; V: TRBV11-2; size: .; DNA: TGTGCCAGCAGCCCCCTTGGGGACAGGCTTGTAGAGACCCAGTACTTC; CDR3: CASSPLGDRLVETQYF
J: TRBJ1-4; D: .; V: TRBV29-1; size: .; DNA: TGCAGCGCCGGGACAAAGAATGAAAAACTGTTTTTT; CDR3: CSAGTKNEKLFF
J: TRBJ1-1; D: TRBD1; V: TRBV18; size: .; DNA: TGTGCCAGCTCACGTGGACAGGGAGAAGCTGAAGCTTTCTTT; CDR3: CASSRGQGEAEAFF
J: TRBJ2-7; D: .; V: TRBV11-2; size: once; DNA: TGTGCCAGCAGCTTTACCTCTTCCCGGGAAATGCTCTACGAGCAGTACTTC; CDR3: CASSFTSSREMLYEQYF
J: TRBJ2-7; D: .; V: TRBV2; size: .; DNA: TGTGCCAGCAGTGAGTGGGGGGGCATTAGGAACGAGCAGTACTTC; CDR3: CASSEWGGIRNEQYF
J: TRBJ1-1; D: .; V: TRBV19; size: once; DNA: TGTGCCAGTAGTACGAGGGGGGGAGCGAGCACTGAAGCTTTCTTT; CDR3: CASSTRGGASTEAFF
J: TRBJ1-2; D: .; V: TRBV6-5; size: few; DNA: TGTGCCAGCAGTACCAGACGGGATGGCTACACCTTC; CDR3: CASSTRRDGYTF
J: TRBJ1-5; D: .; V: TRBV27; size: .; DNA: TGTGCCAGCAGTTTATTGGGGCAAAAGTGGCAGCCCCAGCATTTT; CDR3: CASSLLGQKWQPQHF
J: TRBJ1-2; D: TRBD1; V: TRBV2; size: .; DNA: TGTGCCAGCACGGACAGGGTGAGATATGGCTACACCTTC; CDR3: CASTDRVRYGYTF
J: TRBJ1-2; D: TRBD1; V: TRBV5-4; size: .; DNA: TGTGCCAGCAGCAAACCACAGGGGGCCAGTGGCTACACCTTC; CDR3: CASSKPQGASGYTF
J: TRBJ2-7; D: TRBD2; V: TRBV9; size: once; DNA: TGTGCCAGCAGCGGAGGGGCGGCTAGCGGATCATACGAGCAGTACTTC; CDR3: CASSGGAASGSYEQYF
J: TRBJ1-2; D: TRBD1; V: TRBV27; size: once; DNA: TGTGCCAGCAGTTTATTTACAGGGGGCTACTATGGCTACACCTTC; CDR3: CASSLFTGGYYGYTF
J: TRBJ1-2; D: .; V: TRBV5-8; size: .; DNA: TGTGCCAGCAGCTGGGGGGTACAGAATGGCTACACCTTC; CDR3: CASSWGVQNGYTF
J: TRBJ2-5; D: TRBD1; V: TRBV7-2; size: few; DNA: TGTGCCAGCAGCCCCCAGACCAACAGGGGGCAAGAGACCCAGTACTTC; CDR3: CASSPQTNRGQETQYF
J: TRBJ2-1; D: TRBD2; V: TRBV19; size: .; DNA: TGTGCCAGTAGCTGGGGACTAGCGCGAAACAATGAGCAGTTCTTC; CDR3: CASSWGLARNNEQFF
J: TRBJ2-7; D: TRBD1; V: TRBV5-1; size: .; DNA: TGCGCCAGCAGCAGTGGACAGGGCCACTCCTACGAGCAGTACTTC; CDR3: CASSSGQGHSYEQYF
J: TRBJ2-1; D: .; V: TRBV9; size: once; DNA: TGTGCCAGCAGCGTAGGTCTTGAGCAGTTCTTC; CDR3: CASSVGLEQFF
J: TRBJ2-7; D: .; V: TRBV7-9; size: .; DNA: TGTGCCAGCAGCTTACTGGCCAACTACGAGCAGTACTTC; CDR3: CASSLLANYEQYF
J: TRBJ2-6; D: .; V: TRBV10-3; size: .; DNA: TGTGCCATCAGCCAACAGGGACGAAGTGGGGCCAACGTCCTGACTTTC; CDR3: CAISQQGRSGANVLTF
J: TRBJ1-2; D: .; V: TRBV27; size: .; DNA: TGTGCCAGCAGTTTATCTGGCAGACACAACTATGGCTACACCTTC; CDR3: CASSLSGRHNYGYTF
J: TRBJ2-1; D: .; V: TRBV11-1; size: .; DNA: TGTGCCAGCAGCTTAGGTAGGCAGGGTGTCAATGAGCAGTTCTTC; CDR3: CASSLGRQGVNEQFF
J: TRBJ2-5; D: TRBD2; V: TRBV5-1; size: .; DNA: TGCGCCAGCAGCACTGGCGGACTAGGGGAGACCCAGTACTTC; CDR3: CASSTGGLGETQYF
J: TRBJ2-3; D: .; V: TRBV2; size: .; DNA: TGTGCCAGCAGTGACGGGGTACTTAGCACAGATACGCAGTATTTT; CDR3: CASSDGVLSTDTQYF
J: TRBJ1-1; D: .; V: TRBV6-5; size: many; DNA: TGTGCCAGCGGGGAGGGAACTGAAGCTTTCTTT; CDR3: CASGEGTEAFF
J: TRBJ2-1; D: .; V: TRBV6-5; size: .; DNA: TGTGCCAGCAGGGGCTACCAAAATGAGCAGTTCTTC; CDR3: CASRGYQNEQFF
J: TRBJ2-7; D: TRBD1; V: TRBV28; size: .; DNA: TGTGCCAGCAGTTCGGGACAGGGTCGGTACGAGCAGTACTTC; CDR3: CASSSGQGRYEQYF
J: TRBJ1-2; D: .; V: TRBV2; size: .; DNA: TGTGCCAGCATGACCTTATTGACAGAACCTTATGGCTACACCTTC; CDR3: CASMTLLTEPYGYTF
J: TRBJ1-6; D: .; V: TRBV25-1; size: .; DNA: TGTGCCAGCAGTGATCGCCGAGGGGGCTATAATTCACCCCTCCACTTT; CDR3: CASSDRRGGYNSPLHF
J: TRBJ2-7; D: .; V: TRBV5-1; size: .; DNA: TGCGCCAGCAGCTTGGCCGGGGGGCTCGAGCAGTACTTC; CDR3: CASSLAGGLEQYF
J: TRBJ2-1; D: TRBD2; V: TRBV11-2; size: .; DNA: TGTGCCAGCAGCTTGGAGAGGGGGACTAGCGCACCTCATGAGCAGTTCTTC; CDR3: CASSLERGTSAPHEQFF
J: TRBJ1-6; D: TRBD1; V: TRBV10-2; size: .; DNA: TGCGCCAGCAGATCAGGGGGCGCCGGGTCGTCGGGGTCACCCCTCCACTTT; CDR3: CASRSGGAGSSGSPLHF
J: TRBJ1-1; D: .; V: TRBV4-1; size: .; DNA: TGCGCCAGCAGCCACCCTGTCAAGACAGGTCCCAAGGACACTGAAGCTTTCTTT; CDR3: CASSHPVKTGPKDTEAFF
J: TRBJ1-4; D: .; V: TRBV4-3; size: .; DNA: TGCGCCAGCAGCCAAGATAACCCCGGACATTTTAATGAAAAACTGTTTTTT; CDR3: CASSQDNPGHFNEKLFF
J: TRBJ2-2; D: TRBD2; V: TRBV7-9; size: .; DNA: TGTGCCAGCAGCCCCGTACGGGGGGAAATGAACACCGGGGAGCTGTTTTTT; CDR3: CASSPVRGEMNTGELFF